This entry lists 17 T cell receptor beta chains sequenced from one sample in a study of response to subunit inactivated influenza vaccine. TCRdb redid the calling of the RT-PCR reads with MiXCR, one entry per CDR3 protein. The sample comprises hundreds of thousands of distinct CDR3 sequences, roughly 10% of which are singletons, and about 10% rests with the top ten. The same data also contributed to another study, on T cells expressing NK-cell markers. That investigation notes: TCR beta cDNA was made by 5'RACE template switching with UMIs.

Sequenced here: PBMCs from blood, sampled on the day of vaccination. The receptors come from a man in his fifties or sixties who received an inactivated influenza vaccine.

This clonotype was detected ten times or more. This chain joins TRBV5-1 and TRBJ2-7, with D possibly matching TRBD1 (5 bases). Germline assignment: CDR1 SGHRS and CDR2 YFSETQ. Trimming shortened V by 1 base and J by 6 bases, and 14 bases separated the two germline ends. CDR3 size: 14 residues. The CDR3 sequence is CASSLNFQGAEQYF. In nucleotides, the CDR3 is TGCGCCAGCAGCTTGAATTTCCAGGGTGCCGAGCAGTACTTC. Full variable domain (remainder filled in from reference TRBV5-1 and TRBJ2-7): KAGVTQTPRYLIKTRGQQVTLSCSPISGHRSVSWYQQTPGQGLQFLFEYFSETQRNKGNFPGRFSGRQFSNSRSEMNVSTLELGDSALYLCASSLNFQGAEQYFGPGTRLTVT.

Concerning this clonotype itself: The junction shows a germline mismatch at one end, possibly a read error. The rearrangement links TRBV28 to TRBJ2-7; D not resolved. This CDR3 is built from 15 residues. Looked up from germline, CDR1 is MDHEN and CDR2 is SYDVKM. CDR3 DNA sequence: TGTGCCAGCAGTCCGTTACAGATCGGCTTCCACGAGCAGAACTTC. It codes for CASSPLQIGFHEQNF.

As for this clonotype: A read error may be the cause here, since a much bigger clone is one base away. The gene calls are TRBV28 and TRBJ2-3, with a weak D call TRBD1 (5 bases). The germline V gene encodes CDR1 MDHEN and CDR2 SYDVKM. The CDR3 covers 15 residues. CDR3 protein: CDSSLIDSRTDTQYF. DNA for the CDR3: TGTGACAGCAGTTTAATAGACAGCCGCACAGATACGCAGTATTTT.

The CDR3 DNA reads as TGTGCCACCTCCCGAGGGGTATCTAAAGAGCAGTTCTTC. Amino acid sequence: CATSRGVSKEQFF. The V gene is TRBV11-2, the J gene TRBJ2-1; D is perhaps TRBD1 or TRBD2 (5 bases each). The CDR3 contains 13 residues. Trimming stripped 10 bases from V and 10 bases from J, with 20 bases between. In germline, CDR1 is SGHAT, CDR2 FQNNGV.

The chain recombines TRBV29-1 with TRBJ1-1, with D hard to call. Per the germline V gene, CDR1 is SQVTM and CDR2 is ANQGSEA. The CDR3 contains 13 residues. Trimming shortened V by 7 bases and J by 3 bases, and 15 bases separated the two germline ends. As DNA, the CDR3 is TGCAGCGCTCAAGAAAGGGCGGACACTGAAGCTTTCTTT. It codes for CSAQERADTEAFF.

About this clonotype itself: A much larger clonotype is one base distant, so this may be a read error. The chain joins TRBV7-9 to TRBJ2-5, with D possibly TRBD1 on 5 matching bases. The germline V gene has CDR1 SEHNR and CDR2 FQNEAQ (reference sequence). The CDR3 is made up of 14 amino acids. CDR3: CASNTGQGSEIQYF. CDR3 DNA sequence: TGTGCCAGCAACACCGGGCAGGGTTCGGAGATCCAGTACTTC.

DNA for the CDR3: TGTGCCAGCAGCCAGGGTGGATTTGGTCCCGACGAGCAGTACTTC. It is translated as CASSQGGFGPDEQYF. V usage is TRBV4-2 and J usage is TRBJ2-7; no firm D call. The CDR3 loop spans 15 amino acids. The germline V and J ends were trimmed by 3 bases and 5 bases, with 17 bases remaining between them. Germline CDR1 and CDR2: LGHNA and YNFKEQ.

This clonotype was seen ten or more times. In DNA, the CDR3 is TGTGCCAGCAGCTTCCGAAGGACTAGCGGGGCCTACAATGAGCAGTTCTTC. It encodes CASSFRRTSGAYNEQFF. The chain has TRBV5-6 and TRBJ2-1; 12 bases are a match to TRBD2. Germline-derived CDR1 and CDR2 are SGHDT and YYEEEE. The CDR3 has 17 amino acids. After removal of 2 bases from V and 2 bases from J, the junction contained 5 bases not matched to a gene. The variable domain in full, completed from reference TRBV5-6 and TRBJ2-1, reads DAGVTQSPTHLIKTRGQQVTLRCSPKSGHDTVSWYQQALGQGPQFIFQYYEEEERQRGNFPDRFSGHQFPNYSSELNVNALLLGDSALYLCASSFRRTSGAYNEQFFGPGTRLTVL.

This rearrangement joins TRBV20-1 to TRBJ2-5; weak D call: TRBD1 (7 bases). The germline V and J ends were trimmed by 5 bases and 3 bases, with 16 bases remaining between them. Germline V gives CDR1 DFQATT, CDR2 SNEGSKA (reference sequence). This CDR3 is built from 14 residues. CDR3: CSASLGGTEETQYF. CDR3 coding DNA: TGCAGTGCTTCGCTAGGGGGGACAGAAGAGACCCAGTACTTC.

Only a few counts were recorded for this clonotype. The J gene is TRBJ1-1, the V gene TRBV20-1; the D is unclear. The V gene's germline CDR1 is DFQATT and CDR2 SNEGSKA (reference sequence). The V gene lost 0 bases and the J gene lost 0 bases, with 11 bases spanning the gap. This CDR3 has 15 amino acids. For the CDR3, the DNA is TGCAGTGCTAGAGATCGCGGAACCATGAACACTGAAGCTTTCTTT. Protein sequence: CSARDRGTMNTEAFF.

This chain joins TRBV11-2 and TRBJ2-2; 10 nucleotides match TRBD2. The CDR3 covers 16 residues. After removal of 2 bases from V and 7 bases from J, the junction contained 7 bases not matched to a gene. Per germline, CDR1 SGHAT and CDR2 FQNNGV. The CDR3 nucleotides are TGTGCCAGCAGCTTACTCCTAGCGGGAGCAATCGGGGAGCTGTTTTTT. This codes for CASSLLLAGAIGELFF.

This clonotype was seen a handful of times. This rearrangement joins TRBV20-1 to TRBJ2-7; D may be TRBD1 (5 bases). V gave up 0 bases and J gave up 4 bases, with 13 bases separating them. CDR1 DFQATT and CDR2 SNEGSKA come from the germline V gene (reference sequence). The CDR3 spans 14 residues. CDR3 amino acids: CSARDQGQEYEQYF. The CDR3 nucleotides are TGCAGTGCTAGAGATCAGGGCCAGGAGTACGAGCAGTACTTC.

The rearrangement uses TRBV11-1 and TRBJ2-7; TRBD1 might be the D (6 bases). Per the germline V gene, CDR1 is SGHAT and CDR2 is FQDESV (reference sequence). This CDR3 region has 18 residues. The V gene lost 5 bases and the J gene lost 4 bases, with 27 bases spanning the gap. The chain's CDR3 is CASSARGRGGSGVYEQYF. For the CDR3, the DNA is TGTGCCAGCAGCGCTCGGGGCAGGGGTGGTTCCGGGGTTTACGAGCAGTACTTC.

A single count supports this clonotype. V usage is TRBV7-9 and J usage is TRBJ2-1; 10 nucleotides agree with TRBD2. The V gene's germline CDR1 is SEHNR and CDR2 FQNEAQ (reference sequence). Trimming took 3 bases from V and 10 from J; bases not matched to a gene: 9. The CDR3 totals 15 residues. The CDR3 nucleotides are TGTGCCAGCAGCTTCGCTAGCGGGGGCCCAATAGAGCAGTTCTTC. Translated: CASSFASGGPIEQFF.

This clonotype has just a few counts. V and J are TRBV5-1 and TRBJ2-3; D ambiguous. CDR3 length equals 13 residues. V shed 0 bases and J shed 8 bases, with 10 bases lying between them. The germline CDR1 and CDR2 sequences are SGHRS and YFSETQ. The chain's CDR3 is CASSLGSHSTQYF. CDR3 coding DNA: TGCGCCAGCAGCTTGGGGTCCCACAGTACGCAGTATTTT.

The rearrangement links TRBV6-1 to TRBJ1-1; TRBD1 aligns across 7 bases. Looked up from germline, CDR1 is MNHNS and CDR2 is SASEGT. This CDR3 has 15 residues. The DNA of the CDR3 is TGTGCTACAGGGGCAGGGATGCCCTTGAACACTGAAGCTTTCTTT. Encoded protein: CATGAGMPLNTEAFF.

This chain links TRBV7-9 with TRBJ2-7, with 14 positions matching TRBD2. The CDR3 spans 16 residues. With 5 bases clipped from V and 4 bases from J, the junction kept 7 bases outside the gene matches. Germline CDR1 reads SEHNR; CDR2 reads FQNEAQ (reference sequence). The CDR3 is CASSPGLAGGVYEQYF. The CDR3 DNA reads as TGTGCCAGCAGCCCAGGACTAGCGGGGGGCGTTTACGAGCAGTACTTC.